Below, 24 T cell receptor beta chains from the same sample are listed, as sequenced in a study of blood T cell repertoires in COVID-19. Profiling relied on immunoSEQ multiplex PCR, and the TCRdb table lists in-frame clones only, not all of them. The sample records about 160,000 clones, 88% being singletons. Sequenced input: PBMCs or T cells enriched from blood (not recorded which). The receptors originated from a woman aged 45-60 years who had recovered from COVID-19.

The V and J genes are TRBV11-3 and TRBJ2-1, with 9 bases matching TRBD2. Losses at the gene ends were 3 bases for V and 4 bases for J; bases not matched to a gene: 7. In germline, CDR1 is SGHNT, CDR2 YENEEA. There are 16 residues in the CDR3. The CDR3 loop is CASSLSSGVGYNEQFF. CDR3 DNA sequence: TGTGCCAGCAGCTTGTCTAGCGGGGTTGGGTACAATGAGCAGTTCTTC.

J is TRBJ2-7 and V is TRBV27, with TRBD1 identical over 7 bases. CDR3 size: 14 residues. The V and J ends lost 3 bases and 2 bases, in that order; junction bases with no gene match: 4. The germline CDR1 and CDR2 sequences are MNHEY and SMNVEV (reference sequence). The CDR3 nucleotides are TGTGCCAGCAGTTTCTCTGGACAGGCCTACGAGCAGTACTTC. It yields the protein CASSFSGQAYEQYF.

The gene calls are TRBV3-1 (or the pseudogene TRBV3-2) and TRBJ2-1, with D uncertain. This CDR3 is built from 15 residues. The germline CDR1 and CDR2 sequences are LGHDT and YNNKEL (reference sequence). The ends were cut back, 0 bases at V and 0 bases at J, with 6 bases in the middle. For the CDR3, the DNA is TGTGCCAGCAGCCAAGAGAGGCCCTCCTACAATGAGCAGTTCTTC. Amino acids: CASSQERPSYNEQFF.

The rearrangement uses TRBV11-1 and TRBJ2-7, with D possibly being TRBD1 (6 bases). The V end was cut by 6 bases, the J end by 2 bases, with 14 bases between. Germline V CDR1 and CDR2: SGHAT, FQDESV (reference sequence). This CDR3 has 14 residues. The CDR3 DNA is TGTGCCAGCAGAAACACAGGGACGGCCTACGAGCAGTACTTC. Its translation is CASRNTGTAYEQYF. The full variable domain, its missing parts supplied by reference TRBV11-1 and TRBJ2-7, is EAEVAQSPRYKITEKSQAVAFWCDPISGHATLYWYRQILGQGPELLVQFQDESVVDDSQLPKDRFSAERLKGVDSTLKIQPAELGDSAMYLCASRNTGTAYEQYFGPGTRLTVT.

This clone appeared a single time. The rearrangement joins TRBV19 to TRBJ2-5; tentatively, D is TRBD2 (7 bases). Per germline, CDR1 LNHDA and CDR2 SQIVND (reference sequence). The CDR3 consists of 14 residues. The ends were cut back, 5 bases at V and 5 bases at J, with 15 bases in the middle. CDR3 region: CASSGGGRAETQYF. In DNA form, the CDR3 reads TGTGCCAGTAGTGGCGGGGGCAGGGCCGAGACCCAGTACTTC. The full variable domain, completed using reference TRBV19 and TRBJ2-5, is DGGITQSPKYLFRKEGQNVTLSCEQNLNHDAMYWYRQDPGQGLRLIYYSQIVNDFQKGDIAEGYSVSREKKESFPLTVTSAQKNPTAFYLCASSGGGRAETQYFGPGTRLLVL.

The chain links TRBV9 to TRBJ2-2; 11 bases align to TRBD1. CDR3 length: 18 amino acids. The germline V gene encodes CDR1 SGDLS and CDR2 YYNGEE. The V gene end was trimmed by 0 bases and the J gene end by 0 bases; junction bases not matched to a gene: 4. The CDR3 protein is CASSVVSGQGANTGELFF. DNA of the CDR3: TGTGCCAGCAGCGTAGTTTCGGGACAGGGGGCGAACACCGGGGAGCTGTTTTTT.

This chain links TRBV7-2 with TRBJ1-5; D is undetermined. The V end was cut by 5 bases, the J end by 5 bases, with 10 bases between. CDR1 and CDR2 from the germline V gene are SGHTA and FQGNSA. The CDR3 has 13 amino acids. The CDR3 reads CASSPSFDQPQHF. In nucleotides, the CDR3 is TGTGCCAGCAGCCCCAGTTTCGATCAGCCCCAGCATTTT.

The chain has TRBV15 and TRBJ1-5, with 7 bases matching TRBD1. The CDR3 is made up of 17 amino acids. With V trimmed by 5 bases and J by 4 bases, 14 bases remained unmatched. Germline V gene lookup returns CDR1 LNHNV and CDR2 YYDKDF (reference sequence). CDR3 sequence: CATSGQGQVLGNQPQHF. CDR3 in DNA: TGTGCCACCAGCGGCCAAGGACAGGTTTTGGGGAATCAGCCCCAGCATTTT.

Concerning this clone: Mismatch with germline at one junction end may stem from a read error. This rearrangement joins TRBV11-3 to TRBJ1-4; TRBD1 matches 8 bases. This CDR3 has 12 residues. CDR1 is SGHNT and CDR2 is YENEEA in the germline V gene. The CDR3 DNA reads TGTGCCAGCAGCTTAGACGGGGACAGGCCCAATTTT. It is translated as CASSLDGDRPNF.

The chain's CDR3 is CASSRYEGATQYF. The CDR3 DNA reads as TGTGCCAGCAGTCGATACGAGGGGGCTACGCAGTATTTT. The chain carries TRBV3-1 (or the pseudogene TRBV3-2) and TRBJ2-3; 7 nucleotides agree with TRBD1. This CDR3 has 13 amino acids. J was trimmed by 8 bases and V by 6 bases; bases with no gene match: 8. Germline lookup yields CDR1 LGHDT and CDR2 YNNKEL (reference sequence).

The chain couples TRBV2 to TRBJ1-2; no clear D gene. V lost 2 bases and J 4 bases, leaving 2 bases between the germline ends. The CDR3 is made up of 11 amino acids. The V gene's germline CDR1 is SNHLY and CDR2 FYNNEI. This CDR3 is CASSELYGYTF. The CDR3 DNA is TGTGCCAGCAGTGAACTCTATGGCTACACCTTC. Using reference TRBV2 and TRBJ1-2 for the parts outside the CDR3, the full variable domain is EPEVTQTPSHQVTQMGQEVILRCVPISNHLYFYWYRQILGQKVEFLVSFYNNEISEKSEIFDDQFSVERPDGSNFTLKIRSTKLEDSAMYFCASSELYGYTFGSGTRLTVV.

This CDR3 reads CASSRLLEFSGELFF. The DNA for the CDR3 is TGTGCCAGCAGCCGCCTCCTTGAGTTCTCCGGGGAGCTGTTTTTT. V usage is TRBV11-2 and J usage is TRBJ2-2; no clear D. Germline V lookup: CDR1 SGHAT, CDR2 FQNNGV. Trimming stripped 5 bases from V and 6 bases from J, with 16 bases between. CDR3 length equals 15 residues.

The gene calls are TRBV19 and TRBJ2-7, with D possibly TRBD2 on 6 matching bases. The V gene's germline CDR1 is LNHDA and CDR2 SQIVND (reference sequence). The V end lost 5 bases, the J end lost 5 bases, and 7 bases lay between the germline ends. The CDR3 loop spans 11 amino acids. Here the CDR3 reads CASSWGDEQYF. The CDR3 bases are TGTGCCAGTAGTTGGGGGGACGAGCAGTACTTC.

This chain connects TRBV4-3 to TRBJ1-5; D is uncertain. V was clipped by 1 base and J by 3 bases, with 7 bases between them. The germline CDR1 and CDR2 sequences are LGHNA and YSLEER. The CDR3 contains 14 residues. The CDR3 here is CASSQGRLNQPQHF. The CDR3 DNA follows: TGCGCCAGCAGCCAAGGGCGGCTCAATCAGCCCCAGCATTTT.

The chain employs TRBV7-2 and TRBJ1-5; 11 bases align to TRBD1. V was clipped by 5 bases and J by 2 bases; unmatched bases: 11. The germline V gene encodes CDR1 SGHTA and CDR2 FQGNSA. This CDR3 region has 18 residues. CDR3 sequence: CASSARGTGGSGNQPQHF. The CDR3, as DNA: TGTGCCAGCAGCGCCCGAGGGACAGGGGGTAGCGGCAATCAGCCCCAGCATTTT.

The genes are TRBV2 and TRBJ2-1; 9 bases align to TRBD2. The CDR3 length is 14 residues. Trimming removed 2 bases from V and 12 bases from J; junction bases left unmatched: 8. The germline V gene has CDR1 SNHLY and CDR2 FYNNEI. Here the CDR3 DNA reads TGTGCCAGCAGTGAAATCCTAGCGGGGAAGGGGCAGTTCTTC. It is translated as CASSEILAGKGQFF.

J is TRBJ1-1 and V is TRBV29-1; possible D gene TRBD1, 6 bases. This CDR3 has 12 residues. Germline V gene data show CDR1 as SQVTM and CDR2 as ANQGSEA. V was pared by 5 bases and J by 4 bases, with 11 bases between. The CDR3 DNA is TGCAGCGTTAGGGGGGGAGGCACTGAAGCTTTCTTT. It encodes CSVRGGGTEAFF.

This chain connects TRBV10-3 to TRBJ1-2; TRBD1 aligns across 8 bases. The germline CDR1 and CDR2 sequences are ENHRY and SYGVKD. The CDR3 is 13 amino acids. Trimming cost V 10 bases and J 2 bases; bases outside gene matches: 6. The CDR3 protein is CASRTGINYGYTF. CDR3 nucleotide sequence: TGTGCCAGCCGGACAGGGATCAACTATGGCTACACCTTC.

This chain links TRBV27 with TRBJ1-5, with D perhaps matching TRBD1 (5 bases). Germline values: CDR1 MNHEY, CDR2 SMNVEV (reference sequence). The CDR3 is 15 residues long. Between the trimmed V and J ends, which lost 5 bases and 1 base, there was a span of 12 bases. The CDR3 DNA follows: TGTGCCAGCAGTAGAGACAGCCTAAGCAATCAGCCCCAGCATTTT. As protein: CASSRDSLSNQPQHF.

The chain is built from TRBV7-9 and TRBJ1-1; TRBD1 matches at 10 bases. Looked up from germline, CDR1 is SEHNR and CDR2 is FQNEAQ (reference sequence). The CDR3 is made up of 19 amino acids. Trimming at V came to 5 bases and at J to 3 bases, leaving 18 bases not matched to a gene. DNA for the CDR3: TGTGCCAGCAGCCAAACCCGGACAGGGGGGCAGGTATTCGACACTGAAGCTTTCTTT. This encodes CASSQTRTGGQVFDTEAFF.

The chain carries TRBV5-8 and TRBJ1-1; D not certain. Trimming took 1 base from V and 4 from J, leaving 11 bases between them. The CDR3 consists of 14 residues. The V gene's germline CDR1 is SGHTS and CDR2 YDEGEE. The CDR3 protein is CASSLWVGSTEAFF. The CDR3 nucleotides read TGTGCCAGCAGCTTGTGGGTCGGGAGCACTGAAGCTTTCTTT.

This chain connects TRBV3-1 (or the pseudogene TRBV3-2) to TRBJ2-7; 7 bases align to TRBD1. Per the germline V gene, CDR1 is LGHDT and CDR2 is YNNKEL (reference sequence). This CDR3 is 18 amino acids long. J was trimmed by 3 bases and V by 4 bases; bases with no gene match: 18. The CDR3, as DNA: TGTGCCAGCAGCCTCTTCCATCCCACTAAGGGACAGATCTACGAGCAGTACTTC. Residues: CASSLFHPTKGQIYEQYF.

The chain recombines TRBV21-1 with TRBJ2-3; the table's D call, TRBD1, has no DNA check behind it. TRBV21-1 is reported as a pseudogene. The CDR3 loop spans 22 amino acids. This chain's CDR3 is CASSKADREGGTSFPCTDTQYF. DNA of the CDR3: TGTGCCAGCAGCAAAGCTGACAGGGAAGGAGGCACGTCATTCCCCTGCACAGATACGCAGTATTTT.

The chain uses TRBV30 and TRBJ2-3; maybe TRBD1 (7 bases). Trimming cost V 1 base and J 5 bases, with 22 bases left between them. Germline CDR1 and CDR2: GTSNPN and SVGIG (reference sequence). The length of the CDR3 is 17 residues. DNA of the CDR3: TGTGCCTGGAGTGAACTGACAGGGTGGGGGGTCGGAGATACGCAGTATTTT. This gives the protein CAWSELTGWGVGDTQYF.